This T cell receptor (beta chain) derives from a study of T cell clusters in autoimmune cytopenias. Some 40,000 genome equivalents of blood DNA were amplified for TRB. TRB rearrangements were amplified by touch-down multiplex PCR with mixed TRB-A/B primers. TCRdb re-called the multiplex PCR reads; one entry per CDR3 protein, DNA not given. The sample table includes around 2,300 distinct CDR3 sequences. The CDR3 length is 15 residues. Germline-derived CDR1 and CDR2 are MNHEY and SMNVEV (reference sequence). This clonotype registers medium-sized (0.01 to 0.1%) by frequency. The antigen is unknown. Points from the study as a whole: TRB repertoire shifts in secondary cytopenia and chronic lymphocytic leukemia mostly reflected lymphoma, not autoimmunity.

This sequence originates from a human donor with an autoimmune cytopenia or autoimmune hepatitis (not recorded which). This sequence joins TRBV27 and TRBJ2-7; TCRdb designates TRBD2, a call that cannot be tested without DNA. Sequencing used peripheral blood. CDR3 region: CASSLSGGTLYEQYF.